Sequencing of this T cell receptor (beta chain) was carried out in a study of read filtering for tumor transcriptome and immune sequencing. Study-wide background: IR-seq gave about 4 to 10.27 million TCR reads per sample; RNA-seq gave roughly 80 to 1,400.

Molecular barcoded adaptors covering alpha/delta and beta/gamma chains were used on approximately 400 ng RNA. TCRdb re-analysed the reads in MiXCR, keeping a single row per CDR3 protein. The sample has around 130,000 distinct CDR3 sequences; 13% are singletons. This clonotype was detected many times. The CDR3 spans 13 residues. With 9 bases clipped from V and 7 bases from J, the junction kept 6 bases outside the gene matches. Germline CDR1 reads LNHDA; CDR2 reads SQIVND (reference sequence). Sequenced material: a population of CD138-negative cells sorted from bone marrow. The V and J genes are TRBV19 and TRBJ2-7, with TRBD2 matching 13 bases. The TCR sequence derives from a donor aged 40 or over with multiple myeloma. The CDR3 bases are TGTGCCAGCGGACTAGCGGGAGTCAGTGAGCAGTACTTC. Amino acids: CASGLAGVSEQYF.